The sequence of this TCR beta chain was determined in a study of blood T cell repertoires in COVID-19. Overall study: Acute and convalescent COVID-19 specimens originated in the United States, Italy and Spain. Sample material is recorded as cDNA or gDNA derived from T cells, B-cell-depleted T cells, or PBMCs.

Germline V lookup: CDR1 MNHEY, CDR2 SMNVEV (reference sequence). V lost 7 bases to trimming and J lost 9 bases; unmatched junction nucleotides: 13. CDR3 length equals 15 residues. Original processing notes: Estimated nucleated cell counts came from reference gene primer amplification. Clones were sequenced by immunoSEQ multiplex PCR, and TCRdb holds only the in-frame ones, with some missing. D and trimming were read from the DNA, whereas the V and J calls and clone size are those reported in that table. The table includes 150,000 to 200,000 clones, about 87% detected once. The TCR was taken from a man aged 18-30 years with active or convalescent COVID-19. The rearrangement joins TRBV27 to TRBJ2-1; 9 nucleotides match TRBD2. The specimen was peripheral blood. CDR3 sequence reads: CASNPRAGGFSEQFF. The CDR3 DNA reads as TGTGCCAGCAACCCGAGGGCGGGAGGGTTCAGTGAGCAGTTCTTC.